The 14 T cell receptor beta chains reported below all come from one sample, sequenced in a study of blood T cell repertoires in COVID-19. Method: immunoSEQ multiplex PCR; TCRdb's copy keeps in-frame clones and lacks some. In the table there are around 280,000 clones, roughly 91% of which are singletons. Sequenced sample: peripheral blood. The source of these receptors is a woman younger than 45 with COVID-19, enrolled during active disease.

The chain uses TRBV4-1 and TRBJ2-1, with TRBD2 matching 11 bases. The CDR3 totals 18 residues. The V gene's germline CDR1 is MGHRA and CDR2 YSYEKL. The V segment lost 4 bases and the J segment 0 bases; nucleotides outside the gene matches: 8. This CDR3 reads CASSRLAGRSSSYNEQFF. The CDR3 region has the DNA TGCGCCAGCAGCCGACTAGCGGGGCGGTCTAGCTCCTACAATGAGCAGTTCTTC.

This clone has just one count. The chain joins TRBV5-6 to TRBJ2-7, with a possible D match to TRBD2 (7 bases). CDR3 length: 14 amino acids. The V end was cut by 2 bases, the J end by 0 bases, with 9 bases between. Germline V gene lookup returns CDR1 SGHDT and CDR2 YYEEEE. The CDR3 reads CASSFGGASYEQYF. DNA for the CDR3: TGTGCCAGCAGCTTTGGGGGGGCCTCCTACGAGCAGTACTTC.

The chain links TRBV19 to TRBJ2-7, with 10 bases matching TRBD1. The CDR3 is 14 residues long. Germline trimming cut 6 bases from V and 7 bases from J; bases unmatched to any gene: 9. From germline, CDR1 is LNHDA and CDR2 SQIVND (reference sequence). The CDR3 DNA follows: TGTGCCAGTAGCGAAGCCGGGACAGGGGATGAGCAGTACTTC. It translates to CASSEAGTGDEQYF.

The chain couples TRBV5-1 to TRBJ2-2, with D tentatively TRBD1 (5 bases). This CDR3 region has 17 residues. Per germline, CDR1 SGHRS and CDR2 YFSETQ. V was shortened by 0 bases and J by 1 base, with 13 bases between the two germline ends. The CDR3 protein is CASSLGQTILNTGELFF. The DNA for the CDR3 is TGCGCCAGCAGCTTGGGACAGACAATCCTGAACACCGGGGAGCTGTTTTTT.

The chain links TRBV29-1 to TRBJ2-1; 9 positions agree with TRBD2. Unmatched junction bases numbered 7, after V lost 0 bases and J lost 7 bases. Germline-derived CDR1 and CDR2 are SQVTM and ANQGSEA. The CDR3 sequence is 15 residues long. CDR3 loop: CSVEEVAGGNNEQFF. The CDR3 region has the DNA TGCAGCGTTGAAGAGGTGGCGGGGGGGAATAATGAGCAGTTCTTC.

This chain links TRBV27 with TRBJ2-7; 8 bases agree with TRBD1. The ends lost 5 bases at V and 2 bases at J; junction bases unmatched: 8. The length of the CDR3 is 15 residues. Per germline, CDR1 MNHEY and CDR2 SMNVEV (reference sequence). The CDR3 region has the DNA TGTGCCAGCAGTCCCGGACAGGGAATCGCCTACGAGCAGTACTTC. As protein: CASSPGQGIAYEQYF.

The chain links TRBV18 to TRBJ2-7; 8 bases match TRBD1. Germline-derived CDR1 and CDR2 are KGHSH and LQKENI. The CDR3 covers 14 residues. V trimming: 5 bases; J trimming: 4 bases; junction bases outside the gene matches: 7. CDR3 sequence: CASSNGDRIYEQYF. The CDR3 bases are TGTGCCAGCTCAAATGGGGACAGGATATACGAGCAGTACTTC.

CDR3 DNA sequence: TGTGCCAGCAGCTGGAGGATCTCCTACGAGCAGTACTTC. This codes for CASSWRISYEQYF. The gene calls are TRBV7-2 and TRBJ2-7; D may be TRBD2 (5 bases). CDR1 SGHTA and CDR2 FQGNSA come from the germline V gene. This CDR3 is 13 amino acids long. The V end was cut by 4 bases, the J end by 0 bases, with 7 bases between.

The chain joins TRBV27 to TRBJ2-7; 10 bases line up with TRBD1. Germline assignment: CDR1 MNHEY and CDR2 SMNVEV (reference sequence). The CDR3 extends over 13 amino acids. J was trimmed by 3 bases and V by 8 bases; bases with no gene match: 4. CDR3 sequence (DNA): TGTGCCAGCCGATGGACAGGGGGCTACGAGCAGTACTTC. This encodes CASRWTGGYEQYF.

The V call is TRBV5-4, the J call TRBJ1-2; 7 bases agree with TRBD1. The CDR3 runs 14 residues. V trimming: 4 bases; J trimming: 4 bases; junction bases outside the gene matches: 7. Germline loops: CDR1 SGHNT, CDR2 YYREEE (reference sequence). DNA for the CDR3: TGTGCCAGCAGCGGGGACAGCTACCCCTATGGCTACACCTTC. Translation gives CASSGDSYPYGYTF.

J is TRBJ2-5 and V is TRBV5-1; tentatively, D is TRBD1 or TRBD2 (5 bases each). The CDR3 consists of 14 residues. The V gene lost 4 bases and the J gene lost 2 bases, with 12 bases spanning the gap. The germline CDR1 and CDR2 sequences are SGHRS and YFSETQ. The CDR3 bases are TGCGCCAGCAGCCTGGGGCGGGTTCAAGAGACCCAGTACTTC. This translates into CASSLGRVQETQYF.

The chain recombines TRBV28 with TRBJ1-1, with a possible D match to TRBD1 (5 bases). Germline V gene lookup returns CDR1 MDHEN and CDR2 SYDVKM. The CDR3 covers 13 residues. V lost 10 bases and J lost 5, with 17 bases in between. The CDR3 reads CATTYPQGTEAFF. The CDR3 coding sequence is TGTGCCACCACTTACCCCCAGGGAACTGAAGCTTTCTTT.

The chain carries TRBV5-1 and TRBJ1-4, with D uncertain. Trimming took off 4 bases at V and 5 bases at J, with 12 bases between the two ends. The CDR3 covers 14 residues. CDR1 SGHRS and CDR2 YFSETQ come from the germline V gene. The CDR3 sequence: CASSREGENEKLFF. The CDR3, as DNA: TGCGCCAGCAGCAGGGAGGGAGAGAATGAAAAACTGTTTTTT. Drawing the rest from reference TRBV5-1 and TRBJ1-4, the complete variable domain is KAGVTQTPRYLIKTRGQQVTLSCSPISGHRSVSWYQQTPGQGLQFLFEYFSETQRNKGNFPGRFSGRQFSNSRSEMNVSTLELGDSALYLCASSREGENEKLFFGSGTQLSVL.

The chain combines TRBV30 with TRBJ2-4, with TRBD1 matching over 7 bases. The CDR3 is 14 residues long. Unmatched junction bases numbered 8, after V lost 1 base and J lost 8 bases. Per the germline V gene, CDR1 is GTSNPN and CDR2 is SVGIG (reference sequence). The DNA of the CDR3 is TGTGCCTGGAGTGCGCTTCGGCAGGGGGACATTCAGTACTTC. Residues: CAWSALRQGDIQYF.